These 4 T cell receptor beta chains came from one sample sequenced in a study of T cells in Graves' hyperthyroidism and ophthalmopathy. From RNA transcripts, TCR beta CDR3 regions were amplified. First-round RT-PCR of the TCR CDR3 relied on the HTBI primer set. MiXCR was run by TCRdb on the multiplex PCR reads, yielding one entry per CDR3 protein. This sample carries roughly 330,000 distinct CDR3 sequences, about 15% of them seen once, and the ten largest clones take around 35%. Specimen: blood. Every receptor here comes from a man aged 25-45 years with Graves' hyperthyroidism.

V is TRBV5-1 and J is TRBJ2-4; no reliable D call. V lost 0 bases, J lost 7 bases, and 11 bases lay in between. The germline gives CDR1 SGHRS, CDR2 YFSETQ. The CDR3 has 14 amino acids. CDR3 in amino acids: CASSLGSFMNIQYF. The CDR3 DNA follows: TGCGCCAGCAGCTTGGGCTCGTTTATGAACATTCAGTACTTC.

V gene TRBV6-1 combines with J gene TRBJ1-2; maybe TRBD1 (5 bases). With 8 bases removed from V and 6 bases from J, the gap between germline ends came to 10 bases. The CDR3 contains 11 residues. Germline assignment: CDR1 MNHNS and CDR2 SASEGT. The CDR3, as DNA: TGTGCCAGCCGCCAGGGAAATGGCTACACCTTC. Translated: CASRQGNGYTF.

This chain connects TRBV12-3 or TRBV12-4 to TRBJ2-4, with D possibly matching TRBD1 (6 bases). The V end was cut by 4 bases, the J end by 2 bases, with 12 bases between. The CDR3 loop spans 15 amino acids. The CDR3 region is CASSSSQGTKNIQYF. DNA of the CDR3: TGTGCCAGCAGTTCCTCACAGGGAACCAAAAACATTCAGTACTTC.

In its sample, this clonotype was seen many times. V is TRBV3-1 and J is TRBJ2-7, with 11 nucleotides matching TRBD2. The germline V gene encodes CDR1 LGHDT and CDR2 YNNKEL (reference sequence). The CDR3 has 17 amino acids. Unmatched junction bases numbered 9, after V lost 1 base and J lost 4 bases. The CDR3 here is CASSQVLGTSGLYEQYF. CDR3 bases: TGTGCCAGCAGCCAAGTTTTGGGGACTAGCGGTCTATACGAGCAGTACTTC.